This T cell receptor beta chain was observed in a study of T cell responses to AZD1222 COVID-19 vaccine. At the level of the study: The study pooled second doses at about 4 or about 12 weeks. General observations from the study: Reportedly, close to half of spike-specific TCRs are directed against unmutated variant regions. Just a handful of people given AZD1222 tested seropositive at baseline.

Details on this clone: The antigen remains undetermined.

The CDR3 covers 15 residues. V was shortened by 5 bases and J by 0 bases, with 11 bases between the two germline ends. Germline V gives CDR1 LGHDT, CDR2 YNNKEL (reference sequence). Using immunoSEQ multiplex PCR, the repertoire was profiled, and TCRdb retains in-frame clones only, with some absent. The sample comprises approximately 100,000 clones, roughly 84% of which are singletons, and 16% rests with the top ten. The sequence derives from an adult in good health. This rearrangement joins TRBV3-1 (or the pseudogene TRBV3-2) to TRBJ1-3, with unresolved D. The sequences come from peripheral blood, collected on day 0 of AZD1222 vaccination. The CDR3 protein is CASSGHGISGNTIYF. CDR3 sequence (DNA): TGTGCCAGCAGCGGCCACGGGATCTCTGGAAACACCATATATTTT.